Shown below are 28 T cell receptor beta chains from a single sample sequenced in a study of PD-L1 blockade in urothelial cancer. Sequencing used immunoSEQ multiplex PCR; TCRdb keeps in-frame clones, though not all of them. The table lists tens of thousands of clones, 75% to 90% of them singletons. Documented time point: peripheral blood 6 weeks after treatment start. This specimen was PBMCs, taken around atezolizumab (anti-PD-L1) treatment. These TCRs come from a man in his 60s with urothelial cancer.

This clone is a singleton in its sample. The chain links TRBV30 to TRBJ2-7; perhaps TRBD2 as D (6 bases). The CDR3 runs to 13 residues. V shed 0 bases and J shed 6 bases, with 12 bases lying between them. CDR1 GTSNPN and CDR2 SVGIG come from the germline V gene (reference sequence). CDR3 protein: CAWSVRRRGEQYF. CDR3 nucleotides: TGTGCCTGGAGTGTACGCAGGAGGGGCGAGCAGTACTTC.

J is TRBJ1-2 and V is TRBV27, with 7 bases aligning to TRBD1. This CDR3 spans 13 amino acids. Per germline, CDR1 MNHEY and CDR2 SMNVEV (reference sequence). The ends lost 6 bases at V and 4 bases at J; junction bases unmatched: 5. CDR3: CASRRGLIYGYTF. The CDR3 nucleotides read TGTGCCAGCAGAAGGGGGCTTATCTATGGCTACACCTTC.

The chain employs TRBV6-4 and TRBJ1-5, with no clear D. V was trimmed by 3 bases and J by 5 bases, leaving 8 bases between them. The CDR3 covers 13 residues. Germline CDR1 reads MRHNA; CDR2 reads SNTAGT. CDR3 sequence: CASSEELHQPQHF. The CDR3 nucleotides are TGTGCCAGCAGTGAAGAGCTCCATCAGCCCCAGCATTTT.

The J gene is TRBJ1-6, the V gene TRBV19, with 7 nucleotides matching TRBD1. Germline loops: CDR1 LNHDA, CDR2 SQIVND (reference sequence). This CDR3 has 15 residues. The J segment lost 4 bases and the V segment lost 7 bases, leaving 7 bases of the junction unmatched. The CDR3 nucleotides are TGTGCCAGTACCCCAGACAGGGAATATAATTCACCCCTCCACTTT. It encodes CASTPDREYNSPLHF.

The CDR3 region has the DNA TGTGCCAGCAGCTTAGCGACAGGGGGGATGAATGAGCAGTTCTTC. It translates to CASSLATGGMNEQFF. The chain is built from TRBV7-2 and TRBJ2-1; TRBD1 matches 9 bases. Germline V gives CDR1 SGHTA, CDR2 FQGNSA. V gave up 0 bases and J gave up 7 bases; unmatched junction bases: 4. The length of the CDR3 is 15 residues.

The chain links TRBV19 to TRBJ1-1; 7 bases line up with TRBD1. V was pared by 8 bases and J by 2 bases, with 11 bases of the junction left unmatched. The CDR3 is 15 amino acids. CDR1 and CDR2 (germline): LNHDA, SQIVND (reference sequence). This CDR3 is CASRTDRARNTEAFF. In nucleotides, the CDR3 is TGTGCCAGTCGAACAGACAGGGCTCGAAACACTGAAGCTTTCTTT.

This sequence joins TRBV6-5 and TRBJ2-1; 9 positions match TRBD2. Germline CDR1 is MNHEY and CDR2 is SVGAGI. V lost 6 bases to trimming and J lost 4 bases; unmatched junction nucleotides: 7. This CDR3 comprises 15 residues. CDR3 bases: TGTGCCAGCAGAAAACCGGGACTAGCTTACAATGAGCAGTTCTTC. Its protein product is CASRKPGLAYNEQFF.

The chain joins TRBV11-2 to TRBJ2-7, with D possibly matching TRBD2 (5 bases). The CDR3 length is 14 residues. Per the germline V gene, CDR1 is SGHAT and CDR2 is FQNNGV. V lost 1 base and J 1 base, leaving 8 bases between the germline ends. The CDR3 bases are TGTGCCAGCAGCTTAGCTCGGGGTTCCTACGAGCAGTACTTC. Residues: CASSLARGSYEQYF.

The J gene is TRBJ1-5, the V gene TRBV4-3; D is perhaps TRBD1 (5 bases). This CDR3 has 15 residues. V lost 1 base and J 1 base, leaving 8 bases between the germline ends. Germline-derived CDR1 and CDR2 are LGHNA and YSLEER. Here the CDR3 reads CASSQVQGSNQPQHF. Here the CDR3 DNA reads TGCGCCAGCAGCCAAGTGCAGGGAAGCAATCAGCCCCAGCATTTT.

The chain employs TRBV28 and TRBJ1-2; 7 bases align to TRBD1. Germline CDR1 is MDHEN and CDR2 is SYDVKM. V gave up 5 bases and J gave up 4 bases; unmatched junction bases: 7. This CDR3 is built from 14 residues. CDR3 coding DNA: TGTGCCAGCAGTCCATACAGGGGCTCCTATGGCTACACCTTC. It encodes CASSPYRGSYGYTF.

The chain carries TRBV30 and TRBJ2-1; D is possibly TRBD2 (6 bases). The CDR3 is 12 residues long. The germline V gene encodes CDR1 GTSNPN and CDR2 SVGIG (reference sequence). V was clipped by 6 bases and J by 7 bases, with 13 bases between them. The CDR3 region has the DNA TGTGCCTGTGCGGGGAAGAGGAATGAGCAGTTCTTC. This codes for CACAGKRNEQFF.

V usage is TRBV6-5 and J usage is TRBJ2-5, with 9 bases lining up with TRBD2. This CDR3 comprises 14 residues. CDR1 and CDR2 from the germline V gene are MNHEY and SVGAGI. The V and J ends lost 4 bases and 5 bases, in that order; junction bases with no gene match: 5. The CDR3 DNA sequence: TGTGCCAGCAGTTCTGCGGGGGGGGTGGAGACCCAGTACTTC. This translates into CASSSAGGVETQYF.

This clone was seen a single time. This chain uses TRBV9 with TRBJ1-4, with 7 bases fitting TRBD1. Per germline, CDR1 SGDLS and CDR2 YYNGEE. The junction had 0 bases not matched to a gene; V was cut back by 0 bases and J by 4 bases. This CDR3 spans 14 amino acids. CDR3 region: CASSVGDSNEKLFF. CDR3 coding DNA: TGTGCCAGCAGCGTAGGGGACAGTAATGAAAAACTGTTTTTT.

This clone was recorded only once. The J gene is TRBJ2-3, the V gene TRBV5-1; 11 bases line up with TRBD2. Per germline, CDR1 SGHRS and CDR2 YFSETQ. Trimming cost V 6 bases and J 2 bases; bases outside gene matches: 8. The CDR3 length is 16 residues. CDR3 nucleotide sequence: TGCGCCAGCAACGACCTTAGCGGGGGGGCCACAGATACGCAGTATTTT. It specifies CASNDLSGGATDTQYF.

V usage is TRBV5-1 and J usage is TRBJ2-2, with D possibly being TRBD1 (5 bases). Germline V gene data show CDR1 as SGHRS and CDR2 as YFSETQ. The CDR3 runs 15 residues. V was clipped by 2 bases and J by 4 bases, with 12 bases between them. CDR3 loop: CASSFGRASTGELFF. CDR3 nucleotides: TGCGCCAGCAGCTTCGGCAGGGCGAGCACCGGGGAGCTGTTTTTT.

The V gene is TRBV21-1, the J gene TRBJ1-4; the table's D call of TRBD1 was not tested on the DNA. TRBV21-1 counts as a pseudogene. CDR3 length: 19 amino acids. CDR3 amino acids: CASSKASWGRTALNEKLFF. CDR3 nucleotide sequence: TGTGCCAGCAGCAAAGCGTCCTGGGGAAGGACAGCACTTAATGAAAAACTGTTTTTT.

This chain connects TRBV7-3 to TRBJ2-5, with a weak D call TRBD2 (6 bases). Germline assignment: CDR1 SGHTA and CDR2 FQGTGA. Trimming shortened V by 1 base and J by 4 bases, and 10 bases separated the two germline ends. The CDR3 totals 14 residues. This CDR3 is CASSLSGAAETQYF. The CDR3 DNA is TGTGCCAGCAGCTTAAGCGGGGCAGCAGAGACCCAGTACTTC.

The V and J genes are TRBV28 and TRBJ1-6, with 8 positions matching TRBD1. Germline trimming cut 7 bases from V and 8 bases from J; bases unmatched to any gene: 7. This CDR3 has 14 residues. Germline lookup yields CDR1 MDHEN and CDR2 SYDVKM. In nucleotides, the CDR3 is TGTGCCAGCACTACGGGACAGGCCCATTCACCCCTCCACTTT. Its translation: CASTTGQAHSPLHF. The full variable domain, completed using reference TRBV28 and TRBJ1-6, is DVKVTQSSRYLVKRTGEKVFLECVQDMDHENMFWYRQDPGLGLRLIYFSYDVKMKEKGDIPEGYSVSREKKERFSLILESASTNQTSMYLCASTTGQAHSPLHFGNGTRLTVT.

V is TRBV9 and J is TRBJ2-1; D unresolved. This CDR3 region has 14 residues. Germline V CDR1 and CDR2: SGDLS, YYNGEE. Deletions cut 0 bases from V and 6 bases from J, with 10 bases between. CDR3 region: CASSVAPVANEQFF. The CDR3 DNA reads TGTGCCAGCAGCGTAGCTCCAGTAGCCAATGAGCAGTTCTTC. The complete variable domain, with remaining parts taken from reference TRBV9 and TRBJ2-1, reads DSGVTQTPKHLITATGQRVTLRCSPRSGDLSVYWYQQSLDQGLQFLIQYYNGEERAKGNILERFSAQQFPDLHSELNLSSLELGDSALYFCASSVAPVANEQFFGPGTRLTVL.

This rearrangement joins TRBV5-6 to TRBJ1-4; no reliable D call. Germline V gene lookup returns CDR1 SGHDT and CDR2 YYEEEE. This CDR3 region has 13 residues. The V end lost 0 bases, the J end lost 3 bases, and 3 bases lay between the germline ends. CDR3 protein: CASSLVANEKLFF. CDR3 nucleotide sequence: TGTGCCAGCAGCTTGGTAGCTAATGAAAAACTGTTTTTT.

The genes are TRBV30 and TRBJ2-7; no firm D call. Germline-derived CDR1 and CDR2 are GTSNPN and SVGIG (reference sequence). This CDR3 is 16 amino acids long. The V end lost 2 bases, the J end lost 11 bases, and 28 bases lay between the germline ends. The CDR3: CAWSYNVGPPRGEEYF. The DNA for the CDR3 is TGTGCCTGGAGTTACAATGTAGGCCCACCCCGAGGTGAGGAGTACTTC. The whole variable domain, remainder taken from reference TRBV30 and TRBJ2-7, is SQTIHQWPATLVQPVGSPLSLECTVEGTSNPNLYWYRQAAGRGLQLLFYSVGIGQISSEVPQNLSASRPQDRQFILSSKKLLLSDSGFYLCAWSYNVGPPRGEEYFGPGTRLTVT.

V usage is TRBV11-3 and J usage is TRBJ2-2, with 7 positions matching TRBD1. The CDR3 loop spans 15 amino acids. V was pared by 8 bases and J by 1 base, with 7 bases of the junction left unmatched. Per the germline V gene, CDR1 is SGHNT and CDR2 is YENEEA. The CDR3 is CASGRRTGNTGELFF. The CDR3 nucleotides read TGTGCCAGCGGAAGGAGGACAGGGAACACCGGGGAGCTGTTTTTT.

This clone occurred once. The chain combines TRBV27 with TRBJ1-4; 7 bases are a match to TRBD1. After removal of 6 bases from V and 4 bases from J, the junction contained 8 bases not matched to a gene. Per the germline V gene, CDR1 is MNHEY and CDR2 is SMNVEV (reference sequence). The CDR3 loop spans 15 amino acids. For the CDR3, the DNA is TGTGCCAGCAGAGGTTGGGACAGCATTAATGAAAAACTGTTTTTT. Protein: CASRGWDSINEKLFF.

This rearrangement joins TRBV11-2 to TRBJ1-2; 8 nucleotides align to TRBD1. The CDR3 is 16 residues long. The V gene's germline CDR1 is SGHAT and CDR2 FQNNGV. The trim removed 1 base at V and 6 bases at J, leaving 10 bases unmatched. The CDR3 protein is CASSLGVSDRGDGYTF. CDR3 DNA sequence: TGTGCCAGCAGCTTAGGCGTTTCTGACAGGGGTGATGGCTACACCTTC.

V is TRBV4-3 and J is TRBJ1-5; tentative D call: TRBD1 (6 bases). Germline CDR1 reads LGHNA; CDR2 reads YSLEER. V was cut by 3 bases and J by 3 bases, with 12 bases left in between. The CDR3 loop spans 15 amino acids. This chain's CDR3 is CASSQATGNNQPQHF. The CDR3 nucleotides read TGCGCCAGCAGCCAGGCGACAGGAAACAATCAGCCCCAGCATTTT.

There are a few counts of this clone. The chain recombines TRBV6-4 with TRBJ1-2; 8 bases line up with TRBD1. The V gene's germline CDR1 is MRHNA and CDR2 SNTAGT. This CDR3 is 12 amino acids long. V dropped 10 bases and J dropped 7; count of bases not matched to a gene: 8. In nucleotides, the CDR3 is TGTGCCACCCCGGACAGGGATACTGGCTACACCTTC. It encodes CATPDRDTGYTF.

This chain connects TRBV30 to TRBJ1-2, with D perhaps matching TRBD1 (6 bases). Between the trimmed V and J ends, which lost 3 bases and 1 base, there was a span of 15 bases. Germline CDR1 is GTSNPN and CDR2 is SVGIG (reference sequence). The length of the CDR3 is 15 residues. CDR3 coding DNA: TGTGCCTGGAGAAACATGGGGGCCCTTAACTATGGCTACACCTTC. It specifies CAWRNMGALNYGYTF.

The chain has TRBV28 and TRBJ1-1, with 8 bases matching TRBD1. V lost 5 bases, J lost 6 bases, and 11 bases stayed unmatched. The CDR3 length is 15 residues. Looked up from germline, CDR1 is MDHEN and CDR2 is SYDVKM. Here the CDR3 reads CASSPPAGGEPEAFF. DNA for the CDR3: TGTGCCAGCAGTCCCCCCGCAGGGGGCGAACCTGAAGCTTTCTTT.